The rows below give T cell receptor beta chains drawn from one sample of a study of human T cells and chemical hapten exposure. TCRdb re-analysed the RACE reads in MiXCR, keeping a single row per CDR3 protein. The table includes tens of thousands of distinct CDR3 sequences, roughly 7.2% detected once. The sequenced sample was whole blood, obtained in connection with sensitization to the hapten diphenylcyclopropenone (DPC). These receptor sequences come from a woman between 50 and 59 years old with alopecia areata. Some clones in this sample may be carry-over from other donors' samples. Each CDR3 is given with its conserved first and last residue. D genes are given only for firm matches. Not all rows give a size; the values are once, few, many and, for expanded clones, a class.

size: many
D: TRBD2
V: TRBV7-2
J: TRBJ2-5
CDR3: CASSLAKEWAGARETQYF
DNA: TGTGCCAGCAGCTTAGCGAAAGAGTGGGCGGGAGCGCGAGAGACCCAGTACTTC

size: many
D: -
V: TRBV12-3/TRBV12-4
J: TRBJ2-1
CDR3: CASSFGRPLKFF
DNA: TGTGCCAGCAGTTTTGGACGACCGCTGAAGTTCTTC

size: many
D: -
V: TRBV6-4
J: TRBJ1-5
CDR3: CASSGPPSPIWPQHF
DNA: TGTGCCAGCAGTGGCCCCCCCAGCCCCATATGGCCCCAGCATTTT

size: many
D: TRBD2
V: TRBV6-6
J: TRBJ2-3
CDR3: CASTEPGTRGGTQYF
DNA: TGTGCCAGCACTGAACCCGGGACTAGGGGCGGCACGCAGTATTTT

size: many
D: TRBD2
V: TRBV20-1
J: TRBJ2-5
CDR3: CSARTSGSSETQYF
DNA: TGCAGTGCCCGGACTAGCGGGTCGTCGGAGACCCAGTACTTC

size: few
D: -
V: TRBV19
J: TRBJ2-1
CDR3: CASSGRRTLNEQFF
DNA: TGTGCCAGTAGTGGGCGGAGGACCCTCAATGAGCAGTTCTTC

size: many
D: TRBD2
V: TRBV3-1
J: TRBJ2-3
CDR3: CASSLGLAGRTDTQYF
DNA: TGTGCCAGCAGCCTAGGACTAGCGGGGCGCACAGATACGCAGTATTTT

size: -
D: TRBD1
V: TRBV28
J: TRBJ2-3
CDR3: CASSRTGADTQYF
DNA: TGTGCCAGCAGCCGGACAGGGGCAGATACGCAGTATTTT

size: few
D: -
V: TRBV7-2
J: TRBJ2-4
CDR3: CASSLSPLAKNIQYF
DNA: TGTGCCAGCAGCTTAAGTCCGCTAGCCAAAAACATTCAGTACTTC

size: -
D: -
V: TRBV18
J: TRBJ1-1
CDR3: CASSPPFRGTGRDTEAFF
DNA: TGTGCCAGCTCACCACCGTTTAGGGGTACGGGTAGGGACACTGAAGCTTTCTTT

size: many
D: -
V: TRBV20-1
J: TRBJ2-7
CDR3: CSARVGTSQYF
DNA: TGCAGTGCTAGAGTTGGCACATCGCAGTACTTC

size: many
D: -
V: TRBV4-3
J: TRBJ2-5
CDR3: CASSQGWGTTQETQYF
DNA: TGCGCCAGCAGCCAAGGTTGGGGTACGACCCAAGAGACCCAGTACTTC

size: few
D: -
V: TRBV4-2
J: TRBJ2-2
CDR3: CASSPHSAGELFF
DNA: TGTGCCAGCAGCCCCCATAGCGCCGGGGAGCTGTTTTTT

size: many
D: TRBD1
V: TRBV5-4
J: TRBJ2-2
CDR3: CASSTRQGRTGELFF
DNA: TGTGCCAGCAGCACAAGACAGGGGAGGACCGGGGAGCTGTTTTTT

size: -
D: -
V: TRBV29-1
J: TRBJ2-7
CDR3: CSVAWGSTYEQYF
DNA: TGCAGCGTTGCTTGGGGGAGCACCTACGAGCAGTACTTC

size: many
D: TRBD1
V: TRBV9
J: TRBJ1-1
CDR3: CASSAGTGLNTEAFF
DNA: TGTGCCAGCAGCGCGGGGACAGGGCTGAACACTGAAGCTTTCTTT

size: many
D: TRBD2
V: TRBV29-1
J: TRBJ2-2
CDR3: CSARTSGRARAGELFF
DNA: TGCAGCGCCCGGACTAGCGGGAGGGCCAGGGCCGGGGAGCTGTTTTTT

size: many
D: TRBD2
V: TRBV5-1
J: TRBJ2-5
CDR3: CASSPRRGLAGASIETQYF
DNA: TGCGCCAGCAGCCCTCGTAGGGGACTAGCGGGAGCTTCAATTGAGACCCAGTACTTC

size: -
D: -
V: TRBV7-6
J: TRBJ2-7
CDR3: CASSSWVTSKDEQYF
DNA: TGTGCCAGCAGCTCGTGGGTAACAAGTAAGGACGAGCAGTACTTC

size: -
D: -
V: TRBV28
J: TRBJ2-3
CDR3: CASLQGTDTQYF
DNA: TGTGCCAGCTTACAGGGCACAGATACGCAGTATTTT

size: -
D: -
V: TRBV29-1
J: TRBJ2-7
CDR3: CSVEVPPGGEQYF
DNA: TGCAGCGTTGAAGTCCCCCCTGGGGGCGAGCAGTACTTC

size: many
D: TRBD1
V: TRBV29-1
J: TRBJ1-1
CDR3: CSVGPPTGLNTEAFF
DNA: TGCAGCGTCGGGCCACCGACAGGGTTGAACACTGAAGCTTTCTTT

size: many
D: -
V: TRBV28
J: TRBJ1-1
CDR3: CASRPDPMNTEAFF
DNA: TGTGCCAGCAGGCCTGATCCCATGAACACTGAAGCTTTCTTT

size: many
D: TRBD2
V: TRBV7-8
J: TRBJ2-3
CDR3: CASSLSQRGRTDTQYF
DNA: TGTGCCAGCAGCCTATCCCAGCGGGGCCGCACAGATACGCAGTATTTT

size: few
D: -
V: TRBV30
J: TRBJ2-7
CDR3: CAWSVRSGAEQYF
DNA: TGTGCCTGGAGTGTACGGTCAGGGGCCGAGCAGTACTTC

size: many
D: -
V: TRBV6-5
J: TRBJ2-5
CDR3: CASSFEETQYF
DNA: TGTGCCAGCAGTTTCGAAGAGACCCAGTACTTC

size: -
D: -
V: TRBV6-1
J: TRBJ2-4
CDR3: CASRTTGEGNIQYF
DNA: TGTGCCAGCAGGACGACAGGGGAGGGAAACATTCAGTACTTC

size: many
D: -
V: TRBV7-2
J: TRBJ2-1
CDR3: CASSLAILGLKGHEQFF
DNA: TGTGCCAGCAGCTTAGCTATCCTAGGACTAAAGGGACATGAGCAGTTCTTC

size: many
D: -
V: TRBV29-1
J: TRBJ1-1
CDR3: CSVEDLMAAEAFF
DNA: TGCAGCGTTGAAGATCTAATGGCAGCTGAAGCTTTCTTT

size: -
D: TRBD2
V: TRBV7-2
J: TRBJ2-2
CDR3: CASSPAGLAGGTGELFF
DNA: TGTGCCAGCAGTCCTGCGGGGCTAGCGGGCGGAACCGGGGAGCTGTTTTTT

size: many
D: TRBD2
V: TRBV7-6
J: TRBJ2-1
CDR3: CASSPRGAGGTYNEQFF
DNA: TGTGCCAGCAGCCCCCGGGGAGCGGGAGGAACCTACAATGAGCAGTTCTTC